This T cell receptor (beta chain) was retrieved from a study of blood T cell repertoires in COVID-19. The overall study: The analysed material was cDNA or gDNA that came from T cells, B-cell-depleted T cells, or PBMCs.

This clone was found once. Authors' processing steps: Amplification of reference gene primers provided the estimated nucleated cell counts. Clones were read by immunoSEQ multiplex PCR, and TCRdb kept only the in-frame ones, dropping some. The V and J calls and clone size were taken over from that table, and D and trimming were inferred from the DNA. In the table there are hundreds of thousands of clones, around 89% of which are singletons. Germline CDR1 reads SGDLS; CDR2 reads YYNGEE. CDR3 length: 15 residues. The V gene lost 3 bases and the J gene lost 0 bases, with 12 bases spanning the gap. The sample comprised PBMCs or T cells enriched from blood (not recorded which). The rearrangement links TRBV9 to TRBJ1-1, with a possible D match to TRBD1 (6 bases). The TCR was taken from a woman aged 18 to 35 with acute COVID-19. The CDR3 is CASSGGQFMNTEAFF. DNA for the CDR3: TGTGCCAGCAGCGGCGGACAGTTCATGAACACTGAAGCTTTCTTT.